This T cell receptor (beta chain) appears in the sequencing data of a study of cytomegalovirus exposure and HLA in healthy donors. General observations from the study: The listing of fewer than 200 TCR beta chains classed them as cytomegalovirus-associated. Presence/absence comparisons presumed near-even sequencing depth among donors. The study found most TCR sequences rare, yet found some public TCRs in many donors.

In the case of this clone: Its antigen is unknown.

Primers included in the PCR were 60 Vbeta and 13 Jbeta primers. This table comes from immunoSEQ multiplex PCR, and its TCRdb copy is limited to in-frame clones, with some not included. This repertoire shows around 130,000 clones, approximately 70% found once; its top ten account for 1.6%. V was pared by 3 bases and J by 7 bases, with 10 bases of the junction left unmatched. Germline V gene sequence: CDR1 ENHRY, CDR2 SYGVKD. The CDR3 spans 16 residues. This sequence originates from a woman in her 30s in good health and CMV-seronegative. The sequenced sample consisted of PBMCs. The rearrangement links TRBV10-3 to TRBJ2-1; 9 bases are a match to TRBD2. This CDR3 is CAISEYGGGGPNEQFF. For the CDR3, the DNA is TGTGCCATCAGTGAATATGGCGGGGGGGGCCCGAATGAGCAGTTCTTC.